This paragraph covers one T cell receptor beta chain sequence. Only in-frame clones appear in the TCRdb table, and some are missing; sequencing was by immunoSEQ multiplex PCR. This table holds under 130,000 clones, about 90% found once. These data are taken from a study of T cell responses to AZD1222 COVID-19 vaccine. Trimming took 6 bases from V and 3 from J, leaving 11 bases between them. Germline V gene lookup returns CDR1 MDHEN and CDR2 SYDVKM. The CDR3 is made up of 14 amino acids. The sequence came from an adult who received the AZD1222 COVID-19 vaccine. The sequencing used peripheral blood, collected 28 days after the second AZD1222 dose. The chain has TRBV28 and TRBJ1-4; unclear D gene. CDR3 DNA: TGTGCCAGCAGATCCGGTGGTTCTAATGAAAAACTGTTTTTT. It is translated as CASRSGGSNEKLFF.